This entry features one TCR beta chain sequence. Patients from Seattle were sampled longitudinally, starting during active infection. The data were obtained in a study of blood T cell repertoires in COVID-19. Study information: The United States, Italy and Spain supplied acute and convalescent COVID-19 samples. Nucleic acid was either cDNA or gDNA, and it came from T cells, B-cell-depleted T cells, or PBMCs.

The germline V gene encodes CDR1 SGDLS and CDR2 YYNGEE. V was clipped by 0 bases and J by 5 bases; unmatched bases: 7. The CDR3 length is 16 residues. Measured with immunoSEQ multiplex PCR; TCRdb has only the in-frame clones, and not every one. Seen here are approximately 300,000 clones, roughly 90% observed once, and the top ten hold approximately 7.5%. V gene TRBV9 combines with J gene TRBJ2-3, with 9 bases identical to TRBD2. The specimen sequenced was peripheral blood. This sequence originates from a woman aged 30 to 39 with COVID-19, enrolled during active disease. CDR3 bases: TGTGCCAGCAGCGTAGCTCCTAGCGGGATGGGAGATACGCAGTATTTT. Translation gives CASSVAPSGMGDTQYF. Full variable domain (outside the CDR3, taken from reference TRBV9 and TRBJ2-3): DSGVTQTPKHLITATGQRVTLRCSPRSGDLSVYWYQQSLDQGLQFLIQYYNGEERAKGNILERFSAQQFPDLHSELNLSSLELGDSALYFCASSVAPSGMGDTQYFGPGTRLTVL.